Listed below are T cell receptor beta chains from one sample, sequenced in a study of blood T cells in healthy people across ages. TCRdb fed the 5' RACE reads into MiXCR, producing one record per CDR3 protein. The sample records around 1,000,000 distinct CDR3 sequences, 25% being singletons. The sample was also reused in another study, on T cells of mothers and their children.

The sequenced sample consisted of blood. The receptors here all came from a girl aged 2-10 years in good health. The CDR3 runs from the conserved cysteine through the conserved F or W. Fields, in order: V gene, clone size, D gene, J gene, CDR3 DNA, CDR3 protein. D genes are given only for firm matches. Clone size appears in some rows only: once, few, many, or a class for an expanded clone.

>TRBV25-1|NA|NA|TRBJ1-3
TGTGCCAGCAGTGAAGCCGGACCAGGGGTTGGAAACACCATATATTTT
CASSEAGPGVGNTIYF
>TRBV12-3/TRBV12-4|few|TRBD2|TRBJ2-5
TGTGCCAGCAACCCGACCGGGACTAGCGGGAGAGAGACCCAGTACTTC
CASNPTGTSGRETQYF
>TRBV29-1|few|NA|TRBJ1-1
TGCAGCGTTGGCCTTATTTTGAACACTGAAGCTTTCTTT
CSVGLILNTEAFF
>TRBV20-1|few|NA|TRBJ2-7
TGCAGTGCTAGACAAGCGGGCGCCTACGAGCAGTACTTC
CSARQAGAYEQYF
>TRBV5-1|NA|NA|TRBJ1-1
TGCGCCAGCAGCTTAGATTCAGGGAGTCCTGAAGCTTTCTTT
CASSLDSGSPEAFF
>TRBV9|few|TRBD2|TRBJ2-1
TGTGCCAGCAGCGTTAGCGGGGGGACTTACAATGAGCAGTTCTTC
CASSVSGGTYNEQFF
>TRBV6-2/TRBV6-3|few|NA|TRBJ2-7
TGTGCCAGCACCTACGGGTCCGAGCAGTACTTC
CASTYGSEQYF
>TRBV19|NA|NA|TRBJ1-6
TGTGCCAGTAGTATAGTTGCGTCAGGGGAATCACCCCTCCACTTT
CASSIVASGESPLHF
>TRBV20-1|few|NA|TRBJ2-7
TGCAGTGCTAGAGATAGAGCGTTGGGGTCCCTCTCCTACGAGCAGTACTTC
CSARDRALGSLSYEQYF
>TRBV7-9|few|TRBD1|TRBJ2-1
TGTGCCAGCAGCTTACGACAGGGTGGCATGAGCGATGAGCAGTTCTTC
CASSLRQGGMSDEQFF
>TRBV9|NA|TRBD2|TRBJ2-3
TGTGCCAGCAGCGTATTCAGCGGGAGGGCGGCAGATACGCAGTATTTT
CASSVFSGRAADTQYF